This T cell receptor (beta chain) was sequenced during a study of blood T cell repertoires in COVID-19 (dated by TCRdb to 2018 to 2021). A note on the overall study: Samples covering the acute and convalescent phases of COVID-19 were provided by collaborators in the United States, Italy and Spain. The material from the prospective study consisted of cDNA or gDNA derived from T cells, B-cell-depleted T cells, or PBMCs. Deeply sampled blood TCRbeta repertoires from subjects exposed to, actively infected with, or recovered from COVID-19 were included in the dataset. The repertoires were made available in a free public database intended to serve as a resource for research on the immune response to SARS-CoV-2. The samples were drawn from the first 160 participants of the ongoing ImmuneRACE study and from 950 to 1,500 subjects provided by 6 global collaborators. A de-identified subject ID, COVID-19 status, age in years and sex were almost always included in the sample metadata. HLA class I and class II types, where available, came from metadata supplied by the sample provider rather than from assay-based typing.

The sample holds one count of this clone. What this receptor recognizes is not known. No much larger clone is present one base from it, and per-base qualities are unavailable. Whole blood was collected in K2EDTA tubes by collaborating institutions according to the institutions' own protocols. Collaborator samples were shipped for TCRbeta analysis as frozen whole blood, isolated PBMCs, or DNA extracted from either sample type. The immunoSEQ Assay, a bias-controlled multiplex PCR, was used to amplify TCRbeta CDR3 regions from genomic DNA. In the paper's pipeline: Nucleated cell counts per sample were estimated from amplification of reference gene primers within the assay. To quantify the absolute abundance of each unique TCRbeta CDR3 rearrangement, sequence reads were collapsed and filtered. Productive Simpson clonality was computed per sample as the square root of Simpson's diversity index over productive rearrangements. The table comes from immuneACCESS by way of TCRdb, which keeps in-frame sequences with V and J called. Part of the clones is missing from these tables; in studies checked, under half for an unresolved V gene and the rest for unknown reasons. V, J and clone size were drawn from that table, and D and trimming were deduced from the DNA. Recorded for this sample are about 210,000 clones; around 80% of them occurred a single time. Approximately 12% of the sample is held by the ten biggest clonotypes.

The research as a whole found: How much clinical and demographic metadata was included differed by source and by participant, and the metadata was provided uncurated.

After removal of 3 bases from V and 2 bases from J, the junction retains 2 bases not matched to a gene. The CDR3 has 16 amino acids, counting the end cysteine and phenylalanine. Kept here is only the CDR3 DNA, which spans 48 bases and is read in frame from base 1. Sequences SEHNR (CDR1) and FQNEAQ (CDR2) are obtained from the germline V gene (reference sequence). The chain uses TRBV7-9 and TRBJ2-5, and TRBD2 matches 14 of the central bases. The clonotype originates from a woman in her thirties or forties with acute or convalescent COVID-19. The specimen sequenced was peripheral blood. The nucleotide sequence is TGTGCCAGCAGCTTTAGGACTAGCGGGGGGCAAGAGACCCAGTACTTC. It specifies CASSFRTSGGQETQYF.